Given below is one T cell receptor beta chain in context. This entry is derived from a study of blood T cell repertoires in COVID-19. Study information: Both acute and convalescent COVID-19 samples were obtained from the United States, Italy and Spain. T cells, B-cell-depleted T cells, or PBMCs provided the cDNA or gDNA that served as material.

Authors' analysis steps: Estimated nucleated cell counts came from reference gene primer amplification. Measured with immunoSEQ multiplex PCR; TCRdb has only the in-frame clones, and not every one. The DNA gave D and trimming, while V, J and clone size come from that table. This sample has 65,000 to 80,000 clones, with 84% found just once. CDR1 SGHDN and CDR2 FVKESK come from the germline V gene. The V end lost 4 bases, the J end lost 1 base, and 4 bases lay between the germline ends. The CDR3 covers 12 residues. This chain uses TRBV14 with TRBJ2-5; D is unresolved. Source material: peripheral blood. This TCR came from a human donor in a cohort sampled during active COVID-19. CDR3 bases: TGTGCCAGCAGCCCCATCCAAGAGACCCAGTACTTC. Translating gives CASSPIQETQYF. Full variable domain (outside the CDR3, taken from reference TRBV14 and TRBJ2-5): EAGVTQFPSHSVIEKGQTVTLRCDPISGHDNLYWYRRVMGKEIKFLLHFVKESKQDESGMPNNRFLAERTGGTYSTLKVQPAELEDSGVYFCASSPIQETQYFGPGTRLLVL.